Here is one TCR beta chain with its context. These data come from a study of blood T cell repertoires in COVID-19. Study summary: PBMCs, B-cell-depleted T cells, or T cells provided the cDNA or gDNA that made up the material.

Data came from immunoSEQ multiplex PCR; TCRdb stores just in-frame clones and leaves some out. The table shows 220,000 or so clones, with 82% occurring only once. Germline V gives CDR1 KGHSH, CDR2 LQKENI. Trimming took off 2 bases at V and 9 bases at J, with 5 bases between the two ends. The CDR3 loop spans 11 amino acids. This chain joins TRBV18 and TRBJ2-1; tentatively, D is TRBD2 (5 bases). Sequences were obtained from peripheral blood. The receptor's source is a woman at least 80 years old with COVID-19, enrolled during active disease. CDR3 in DNA: TGTGCCAGCTCACCAGGACTTGAGCAGTTCTTC. This codes for CASSPGLEQFF.